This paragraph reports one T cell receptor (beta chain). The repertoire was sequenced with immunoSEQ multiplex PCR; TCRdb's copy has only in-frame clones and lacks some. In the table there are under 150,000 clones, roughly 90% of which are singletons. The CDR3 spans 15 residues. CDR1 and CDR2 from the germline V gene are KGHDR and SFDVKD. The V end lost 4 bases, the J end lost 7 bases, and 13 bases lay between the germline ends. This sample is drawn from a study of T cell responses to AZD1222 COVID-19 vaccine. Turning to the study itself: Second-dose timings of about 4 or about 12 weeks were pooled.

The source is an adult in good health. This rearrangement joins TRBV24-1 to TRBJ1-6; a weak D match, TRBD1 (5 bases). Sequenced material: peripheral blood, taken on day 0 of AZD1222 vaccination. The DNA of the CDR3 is TGTGCCACCAGTGACATCAGGGTAGCCAATTCACCCCTCCACTTT. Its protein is CATSDIRVANSPLHF.